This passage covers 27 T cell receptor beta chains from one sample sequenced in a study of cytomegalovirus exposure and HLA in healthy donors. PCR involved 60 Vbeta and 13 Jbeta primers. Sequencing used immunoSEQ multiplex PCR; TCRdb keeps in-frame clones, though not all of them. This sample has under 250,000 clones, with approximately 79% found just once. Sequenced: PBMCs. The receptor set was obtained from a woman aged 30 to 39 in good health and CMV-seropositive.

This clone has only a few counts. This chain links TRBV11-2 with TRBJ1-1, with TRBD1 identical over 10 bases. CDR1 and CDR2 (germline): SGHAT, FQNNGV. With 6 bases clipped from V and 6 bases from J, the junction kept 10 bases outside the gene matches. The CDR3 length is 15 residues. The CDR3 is CASRLRGTGDAEAFF. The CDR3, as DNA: TGTGCCAGCAGACTCCGCGGGACAGGGGACGCTGAAGCTTTCTTT.

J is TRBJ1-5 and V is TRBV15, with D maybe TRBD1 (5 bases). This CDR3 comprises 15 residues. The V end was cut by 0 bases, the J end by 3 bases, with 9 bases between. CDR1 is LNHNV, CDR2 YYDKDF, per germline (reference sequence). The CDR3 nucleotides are TGTGCCACCAGCAGAGACCGGGGGAACAATCAGCCCCAGCATTTT. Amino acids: CATSRDRGNNQPQHF. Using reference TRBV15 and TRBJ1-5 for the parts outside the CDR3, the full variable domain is DAMVIQNPRYQVTQFGKPVTLSCSQTLNHNVMYWYQQKSSQAPKLLFHYYDKDFNNEADTPDNFQSRRPNTSFCFLDIRSPGLGDTAMYLCATSRDRGNNQPQHFGDGTRLSIL.

The CDR3, as DNA: TGTGCCAGCAGTCCCCGGGGGTCTAACTATGGCTACACCTTC. This translates into CASSPRGSNYGYTF. V gene TRBV28 combines with J gene TRBJ1-2; the D gene is possibly TRBD1 (5 bases). CDR1 is MDHEN, CDR2 SYDVKM, per germline. The CDR3 covers 14 residues. V lost 5 bases to trimming and J lost 0 bases, with 10 bases between them.

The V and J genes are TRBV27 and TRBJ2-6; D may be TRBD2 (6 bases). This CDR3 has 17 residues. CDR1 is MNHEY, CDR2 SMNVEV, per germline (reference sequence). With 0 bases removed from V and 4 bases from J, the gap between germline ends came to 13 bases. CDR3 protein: CASSLSRVAGGANVLTF. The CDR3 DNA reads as TGTGCCAGCAGTTTATCTCGCGTTGCGGGAGGGGCCAACGTCCTGACTTTC.

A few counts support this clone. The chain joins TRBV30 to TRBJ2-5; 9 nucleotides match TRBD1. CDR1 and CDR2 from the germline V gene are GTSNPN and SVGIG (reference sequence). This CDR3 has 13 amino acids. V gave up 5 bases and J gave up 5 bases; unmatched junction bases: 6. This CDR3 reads CAWDRGKWETQYF. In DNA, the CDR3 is TGTGCCTGGGACAGGGGGAAATGGGAGACCCAGTACTTC.

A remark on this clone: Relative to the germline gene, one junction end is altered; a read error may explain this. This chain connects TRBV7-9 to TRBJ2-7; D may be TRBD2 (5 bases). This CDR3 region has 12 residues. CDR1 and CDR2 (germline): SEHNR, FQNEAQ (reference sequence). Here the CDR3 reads CSSSPGFYEQYF. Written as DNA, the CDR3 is TGTTCCAGCAGCCCGGGGTTCTACGAGCAGTACTTC.

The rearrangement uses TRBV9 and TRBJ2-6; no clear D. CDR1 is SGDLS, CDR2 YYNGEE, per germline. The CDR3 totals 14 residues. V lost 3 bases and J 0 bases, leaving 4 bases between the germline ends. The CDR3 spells CASSAYSGANVLTF. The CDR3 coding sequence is TGTGCCAGCAGCGCTTACTCTGGGGCCAACGTCCTGACTTTC.

CDR3 sequence reads: CASSPVLKTGENREQYF. In DNA form, the CDR3 reads TGTGCCAGCTCACCAGTTTTAAAGACAGGGGAAAATCGGGAGCAGTACTTC. The chain recombines TRBV18 with TRBJ2-7; 8 nucleotides match TRBD1. Germline V lookup: CDR1 KGHSH, CDR2 LQKENI. The CDR3 sequence is 17 residues long. Unmatched junction bases numbered 16, after V lost 2 bases and J lost 7 bases.

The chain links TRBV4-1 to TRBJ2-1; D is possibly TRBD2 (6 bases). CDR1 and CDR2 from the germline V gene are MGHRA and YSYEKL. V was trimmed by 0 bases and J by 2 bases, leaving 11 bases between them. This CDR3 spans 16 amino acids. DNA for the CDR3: TGCGCCAGCAGCCAAGATCCTGCGGGAACCTACAATGAGCAGTTCTTC. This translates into CASSQDPAGTYNEQFF.

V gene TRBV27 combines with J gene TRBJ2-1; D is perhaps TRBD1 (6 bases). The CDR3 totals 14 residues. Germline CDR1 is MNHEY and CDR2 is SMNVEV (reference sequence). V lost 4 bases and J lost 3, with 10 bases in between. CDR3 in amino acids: CASSSQGDYNEQFF. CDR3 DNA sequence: TGTGCCAGCAGTTCACAGGGAGACTACAATGAGCAGTTCTTC.

CDR3 coding DNA: TGTGCCTGGACAGGAGGGGCCGGCACAGATACGCAGTATTTT. Translation gives CAWTGGAGTDTQYF. The V gene is TRBV30, the J gene TRBJ2-3, with D possibly being TRBD2 (6 bases). CDR1 is GTSNPN and CDR2 is SVGIG in the germline V gene (reference sequence). Trimming took off 4 bases at V and 1 base at J, with 12 bases between the two ends. The CDR3 runs 14 residues.

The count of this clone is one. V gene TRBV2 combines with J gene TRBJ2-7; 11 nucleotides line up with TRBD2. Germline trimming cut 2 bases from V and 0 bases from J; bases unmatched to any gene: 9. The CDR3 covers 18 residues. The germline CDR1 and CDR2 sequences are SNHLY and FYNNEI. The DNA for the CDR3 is TGTGCCAGCAGTGAACTGCGGCTAGCGGGAGGTTCCTCCTACGAGCAGTACTTC. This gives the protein CASSELRLAGGSSYEQYF.

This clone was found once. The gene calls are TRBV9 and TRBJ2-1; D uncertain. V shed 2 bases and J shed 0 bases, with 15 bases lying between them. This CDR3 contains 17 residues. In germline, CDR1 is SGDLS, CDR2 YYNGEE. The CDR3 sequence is CASSVNFLTSSYNEQFF. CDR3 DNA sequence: TGTGCCAGCAGCGTCAATTTCTTAACCAGCTCCTACAATGAGCAGTTCTTC.

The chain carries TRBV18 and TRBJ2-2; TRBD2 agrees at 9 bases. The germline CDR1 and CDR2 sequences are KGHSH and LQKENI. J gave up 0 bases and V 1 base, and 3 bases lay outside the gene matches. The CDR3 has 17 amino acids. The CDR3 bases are TGTGCCAGCTCACCACTAGCGGGGGCTGCGAACACCGGGGAGCTGTTTTTT. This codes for CASSPLAGAANTGELFF.

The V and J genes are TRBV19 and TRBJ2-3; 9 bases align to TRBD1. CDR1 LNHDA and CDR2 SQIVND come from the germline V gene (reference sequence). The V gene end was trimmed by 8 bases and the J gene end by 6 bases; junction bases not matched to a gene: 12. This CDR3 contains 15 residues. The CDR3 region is CASRTTGGGWDTQYF. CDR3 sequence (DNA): TGTGCCAGTCGGACCACAGGGGGCGGCTGGGATACGCAGTATTTT.

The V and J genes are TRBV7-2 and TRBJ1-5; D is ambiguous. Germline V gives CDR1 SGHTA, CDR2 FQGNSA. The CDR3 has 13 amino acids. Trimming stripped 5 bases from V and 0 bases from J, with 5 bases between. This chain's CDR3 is CASSPYSNQPQHF. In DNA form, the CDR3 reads TGTGCCAGCAGCCCCTATAGCAATCAGCCCCAGCATTTT. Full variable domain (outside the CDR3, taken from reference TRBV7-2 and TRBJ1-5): GAGVSQSPSNKVTEKGKDVELRCDPISGHTALYWYRQSLGQGLEFLIYFQGNSAPDKSGLPSDRFSAERTGGSVSTLTIQRTQQEDSAVYLCASSPYSNQPQHFGDGTRLSIL.

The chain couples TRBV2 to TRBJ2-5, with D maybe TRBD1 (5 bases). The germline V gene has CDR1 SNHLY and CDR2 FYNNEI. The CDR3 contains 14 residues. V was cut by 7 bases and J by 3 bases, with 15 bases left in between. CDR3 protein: CASKLEQVKETQYF. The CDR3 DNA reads TGTGCCAGCAAATTAGAACAGGTGAAAGAGACCCAGTACTTC.

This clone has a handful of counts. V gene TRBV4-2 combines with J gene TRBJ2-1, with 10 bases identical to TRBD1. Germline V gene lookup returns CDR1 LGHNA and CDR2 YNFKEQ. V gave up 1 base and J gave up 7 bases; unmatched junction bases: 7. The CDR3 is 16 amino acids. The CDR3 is CASSQVRGQGMNEQFF. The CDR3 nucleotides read TGTGCCAGCAGCCAAGTCCGGGGACAGGGGATGAATGAGCAGTTCTTC.

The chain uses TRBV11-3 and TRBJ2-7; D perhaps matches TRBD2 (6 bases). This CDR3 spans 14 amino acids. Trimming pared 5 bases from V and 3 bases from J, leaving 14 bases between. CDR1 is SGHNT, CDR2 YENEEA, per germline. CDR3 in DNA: TGTGCCAGCAGCCCCTCTAGTAGCGGCTACGAGCAGTACTTC. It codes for CASSPSSSGYEQYF.

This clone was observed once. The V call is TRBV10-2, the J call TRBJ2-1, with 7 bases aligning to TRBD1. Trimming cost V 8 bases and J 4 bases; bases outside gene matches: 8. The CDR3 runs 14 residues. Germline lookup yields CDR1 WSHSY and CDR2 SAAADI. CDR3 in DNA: TGCGCCAGCGAGAAAGGGACAGAATACAATGAGCAGTTCTTC. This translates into CASEKGTEYNEQFF.

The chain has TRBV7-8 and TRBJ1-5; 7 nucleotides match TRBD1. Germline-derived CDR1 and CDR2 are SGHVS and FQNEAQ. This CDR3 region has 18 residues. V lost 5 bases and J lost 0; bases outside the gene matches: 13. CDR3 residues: CASSGTPNRGLSNQPQHF. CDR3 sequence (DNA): TGTGCCAGCAGCGGAACTCCGAACAGGGGACTTAGCAATCAGCCCCAGCATTTT.

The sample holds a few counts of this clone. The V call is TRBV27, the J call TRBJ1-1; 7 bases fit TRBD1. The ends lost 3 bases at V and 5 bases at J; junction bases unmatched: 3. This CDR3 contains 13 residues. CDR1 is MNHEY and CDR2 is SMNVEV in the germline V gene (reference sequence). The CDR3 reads CASSFDRETEAFF. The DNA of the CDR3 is TGTGCCAGCAGTTTTGACAGGGAGACTGAAGCTTTCTTT.

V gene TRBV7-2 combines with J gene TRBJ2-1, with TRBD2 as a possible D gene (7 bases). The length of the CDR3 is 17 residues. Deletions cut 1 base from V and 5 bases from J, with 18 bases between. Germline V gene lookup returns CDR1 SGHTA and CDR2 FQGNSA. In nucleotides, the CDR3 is TGTGCCAGCAGCTTAGGGGGGGGCCAAAGGTCAAACAATGAGCAGTTCTTC. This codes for CASSLGGGQRSNNEQFF.

The CDR3 coding sequence is TGCGCCAGCAGCCAAGATCTCAGGGAGGTCTATGGCTACACCTTC. This codes for CASSQDLREVYGYTF. The chain recombines TRBV4-1 with TRBJ1-2; possible D gene TRBD1, 5 bases. Trimming stripped 0 bases from V and 4 bases from J, with 12 bases between. The CDR3 has 15 amino acids. Germline V gives CDR1 MGHRA, CDR2 YSYEKL.

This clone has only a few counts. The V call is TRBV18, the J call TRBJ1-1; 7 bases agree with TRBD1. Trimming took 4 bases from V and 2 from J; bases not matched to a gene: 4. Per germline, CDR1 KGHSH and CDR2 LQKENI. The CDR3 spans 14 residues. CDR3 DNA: TGTGCCAGCTCACTACAGGGGCACAACACTGAAGCTTTCTTT. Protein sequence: CASSLQGHNTEAFF.

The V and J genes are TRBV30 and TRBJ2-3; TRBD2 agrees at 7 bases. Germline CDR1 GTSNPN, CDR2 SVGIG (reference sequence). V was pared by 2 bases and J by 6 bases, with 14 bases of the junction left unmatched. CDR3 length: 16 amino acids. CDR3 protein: CAWSFSSAGSADTQYF. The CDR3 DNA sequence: TGTGCCTGGAGTTTCTCCTCAGCGGGGTCTGCGGATACGCAGTATTTT.

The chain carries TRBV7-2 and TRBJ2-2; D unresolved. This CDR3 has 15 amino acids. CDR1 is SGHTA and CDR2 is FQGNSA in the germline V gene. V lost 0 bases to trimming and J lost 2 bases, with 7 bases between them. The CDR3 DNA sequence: TGTGCCAGCAGCTTAGCTCTCGGTAACACCGGGGAGCTGTTTTTT. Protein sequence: CASSLALGNTGELFF.